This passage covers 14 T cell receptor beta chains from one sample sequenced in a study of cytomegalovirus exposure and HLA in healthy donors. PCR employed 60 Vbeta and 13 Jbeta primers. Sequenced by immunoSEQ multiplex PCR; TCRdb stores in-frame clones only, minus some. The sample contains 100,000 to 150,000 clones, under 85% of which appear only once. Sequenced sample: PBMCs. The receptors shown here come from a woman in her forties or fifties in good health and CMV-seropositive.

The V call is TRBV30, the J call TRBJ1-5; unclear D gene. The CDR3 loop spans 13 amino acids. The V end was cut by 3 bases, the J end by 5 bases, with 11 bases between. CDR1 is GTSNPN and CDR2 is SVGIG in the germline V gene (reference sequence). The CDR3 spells CAWRSSSYQPQHF. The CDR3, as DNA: TGTGCCTGGAGGTCCAGTTCGTATCAGCCCCAGCATTTT.

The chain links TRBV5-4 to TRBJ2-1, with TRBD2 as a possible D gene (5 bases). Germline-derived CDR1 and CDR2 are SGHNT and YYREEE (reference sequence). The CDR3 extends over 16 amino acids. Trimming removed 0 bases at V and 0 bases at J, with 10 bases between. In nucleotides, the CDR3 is TGTGCCAGCAGCTTGGCCGGAGGCGGCTCCTACAATGAGCAGTTCTTC. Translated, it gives CASSLAGGGSYNEQFF.

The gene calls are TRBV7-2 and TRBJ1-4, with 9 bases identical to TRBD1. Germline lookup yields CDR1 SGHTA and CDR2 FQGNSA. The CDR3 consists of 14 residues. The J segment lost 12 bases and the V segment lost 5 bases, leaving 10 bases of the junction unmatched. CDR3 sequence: CASSLHGTGRELFF. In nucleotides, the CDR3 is TGTGCCAGCAGCCTCCACGGGACAGGGCGAGAACTGTTTTTT.

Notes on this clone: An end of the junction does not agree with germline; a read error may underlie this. The CDR3 coding sequence is TGCGCCAGCAGCCAATCAAGATGGGAGCGACACTTC. It specifies CASSQSRWERHF. The chain combines TRBV4-3 with TRBJ2-5, with D perhaps TRBD2 (5 bases). The length of the CDR3 is 12 residues. Germline-derived CDR1 and CDR2 are LGHNA and YSLEER.

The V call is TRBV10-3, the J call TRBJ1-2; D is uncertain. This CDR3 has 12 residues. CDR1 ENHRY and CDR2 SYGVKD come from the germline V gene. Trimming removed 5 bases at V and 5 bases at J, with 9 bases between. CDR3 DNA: TGTGCCATCAGTCCTGGGCTTTATGGCTACACCTTC. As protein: CAISPGLYGYTF.

Written as DNA, the CDR3 is TGCGCCAGCAGCTTGGTTTCAGGGCCCTATGGCTACACCTTC. As protein: CASSLVSGPYGYTF. The genes are TRBV5-1 and TRBJ1-2; possibly TRBD1 for D (5 bases). The CDR3 spans 14 residues. V shed 0 bases and J shed 4 bases, with 10 bases lying between them. Germline-derived CDR1 and CDR2 are SGHRS and YFSETQ.

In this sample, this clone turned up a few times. The CDR3 sequence is CASSEARGGAYEQYF. CDR3 coding DNA: TGTGCCAGCAGTGAAGCCCGGGGAGGGGCCTACGAGCAGTACTTC. This chain uses TRBV6-1 with TRBJ2-7; 7 bases are shared with TRBD2. The CDR3 contains 15 residues. V shed 0 bases and J 2 bases; nucleotides not matched to a gene: 4. Germline loops: CDR1 MNHNS, CDR2 SASEGT.

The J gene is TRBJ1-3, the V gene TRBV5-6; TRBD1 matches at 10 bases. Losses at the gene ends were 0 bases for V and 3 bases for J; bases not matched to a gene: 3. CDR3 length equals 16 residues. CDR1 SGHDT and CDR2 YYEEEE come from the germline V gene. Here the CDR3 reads CASSLVGQGYGNTIYF. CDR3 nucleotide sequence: TGTGCCAGCAGCTTGGTGGGACAGGGGTATGGAAACACCATATATTTT.

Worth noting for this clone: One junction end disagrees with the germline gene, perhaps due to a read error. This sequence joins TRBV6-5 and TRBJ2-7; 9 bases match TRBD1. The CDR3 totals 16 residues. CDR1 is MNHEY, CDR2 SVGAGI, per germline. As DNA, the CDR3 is TGTGCCAGCAGTTACACTGGGACAGGGTTCTCCCACGAGCAGTACTTC. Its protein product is CASSYTGTGFSHEQYF.

For the CDR3, the DNA is TGTGCCTGGAGTCCGAGCTATAATTCACCCCTCCACTTT. Amino acid sequence: CAWSPSYNSPLHF. The rearrangement joins TRBV30 to TRBJ1-6; D gene uncertain. The length of the CDR3 is 13 residues. Germline V gene lookup returns CDR1 GTSNPN and CDR2 SVGIG (reference sequence). Between the trimmed V and J ends, which lost 2 bases and 3 bases, there was a span of 5 bases.

CDR3 region: CAWSIMGLSREKLFF. CDR3 DNA: TGTGCCTGGAGTATAATGGGCCTGAGTCGGGAAAAACTGTTTTTT. The chain couples TRBV30 to TRBJ1-4; D is uncertain. V shed 2 bases and J shed 8 bases, with 18 bases lying between them. CDR3 length: 15 amino acids. The germline gives CDR1 GTSNPN, CDR2 SVGIG (reference sequence).

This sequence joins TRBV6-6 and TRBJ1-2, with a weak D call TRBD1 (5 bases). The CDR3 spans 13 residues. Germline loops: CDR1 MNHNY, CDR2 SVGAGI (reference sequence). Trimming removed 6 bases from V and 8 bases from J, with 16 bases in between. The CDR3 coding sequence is TGTGCCAGCAGCCCACGGGGGGAGGGCGGCTACACCTTC. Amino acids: CASSPRGEGGYTF.

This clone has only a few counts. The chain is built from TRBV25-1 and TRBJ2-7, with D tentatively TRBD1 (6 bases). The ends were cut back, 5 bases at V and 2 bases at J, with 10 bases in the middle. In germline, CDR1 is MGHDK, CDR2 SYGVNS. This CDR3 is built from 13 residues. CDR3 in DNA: TGTGCCAGCAGTTACAGGGTAGCCTACGAGCAGTACTTC. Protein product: CASSYRVAYEQYF.

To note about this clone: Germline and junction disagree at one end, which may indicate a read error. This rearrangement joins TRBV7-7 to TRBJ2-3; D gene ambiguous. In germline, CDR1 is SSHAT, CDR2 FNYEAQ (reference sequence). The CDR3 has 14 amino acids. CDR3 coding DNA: TGTGCTAGCAGCTTGGTCGGTCTCACAGATACGCAGTATTTT. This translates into CASSLVGLTDTQYF.